The 4 T cell receptor beta chains presented below share a single source sample, sequenced in a study of T cells in localized non-small cell lung cancer. Sequencing used immunoSEQ multiplex PCR; TCRdb keeps in-frame clones, though not all of them. This table has about 30,000 clones, about nine tenths appearing once. Sequenced material: peripheral blood, taken before any cancer treatment. The receptors shown here come from a male donor aged 60 or older with stage I lung adenocarcinoma.

The chain employs TRBV2 and TRBJ2-1, with 10 nucleotides matching TRBD1. The ends lost 4 bases at V and 6 bases at J; junction bases unmatched: 12. The CDR3 is 17 residues long. The germline gives CDR1 SNHLY, CDR2 FYNNEI. The CDR3 loop reads CASSGGTGQGQVNEQFF. Written as DNA, the CDR3 is TGTGCCAGCAGTGGGGGGACGGGACAGGGGCAGGTCAATGAGCAGTTCTTC.

V is TRBV11-3 and J is TRBJ2-3, with 13 bases aligning to TRBD2. This CDR3 is 15 amino acids long. Germline V gives CDR1 SGHNT, CDR2 YENEEA. J lost 4 bases, V lost 5 bases, and 3 bases had no gene match. The CDR3 DNA reads as TGTGCCAGCAGCCGAGGGACTAGCGGGGCAGATACGCAGTATTTT. Protein sequence: CASSRGTSGADTQYF.

The rearrangement links TRBV6-5 to TRBJ2-1; 8 bases align to TRBD1. Germline values: CDR1 MNHEY, CDR2 SVGAGI. The J segment lost 7 bases and the V segment lost 2 bases, leaving 10 bases of the junction unmatched. The CDR3 loop spans 16 amino acids. The CDR3 here is CASSYVGQGARNEQFF. CDR3 DNA: TGTGCCAGCAGTTACGTTGGCCAGGGGGCTAGGAATGAGCAGTTCTTC.

For the CDR3, the DNA is TGTGCCAGCAGTTTAAGACTCACCGGGGAGCTGTTTTTT. Protein product: CASSLRLTGELFF. V and J are TRBV27 and TRBJ2-2; no reliable D call. Trimming cost V 2 bases and J 4 bases, with 5 bases left between them. Germline CDR1 MNHEY, CDR2 SMNVEV (reference sequence). The CDR3 is 13 amino acids.